This TCR beta chain was obtained from a study of cytomegalovirus exposure and HLA in healthy donors. On this clone: The target antigen is unknown.

Study-level results: The authors judged a highly shared variant cluster likely a sequencing artifact. The classifier reportedly diagnosed cytomegalovirus status with high specificity and sensitivity.

From germline, CDR1 is MNHNY and CDR2 SVGAGI (reference sequence). Trimming took 5 bases from V and 1 from J, leaving 9 bases between them. This CDR3 has 14 amino acids. The PCR was carried out with 60 Vbeta primers and 13 Jbeta primers. The repertoire was sequenced with immunoSEQ multiplex PCR; TCRdb's copy has only in-frame clones and lacks some. The data hold approximately 89,000 clones, with roughly three quarters observed a single time. Sequencing was performed on PBMCs. This receptor was obtained from a man under 40 in good health and CMV-seronegative. This chain links TRBV6-6 with TRBJ1-3, with a possible D match to TRBD1 (6 bases). The CDR3 region has the DNA TGTGCCAGCAGTCTCAGGGGTTCTGGAAACACCATATATTTT. Translation gives CASSLRGSGNTIYF.